These T cell receptor beta chains were read from a single sample in a study of shared clonotypes between healthy human individuals. Profiling relied on immunoSEQ multiplex PCR, and the TCRdb table lists in-frame clones only, not all of them. The sample lists hundreds of thousands of clones, around four fifths seen once, with about 1.8% in the top ten. What was sequenced was memory CD4+ T cells sorted from blood. The receptors come from a woman aged 25 to 45 in good health. Each CDR3 is given with its conserved first and last residue. D genes are given only for firm matches. Clone size, where shown, is once, few, many, or a class for clones that have expanded.

v_call: TRBV13
d_call: TRBD1
j_call: TRBJ2-7
clone_size: .
cdr3_aa: CASRPDRGNEQYF
cdr3_nt: TGTGCCAGCAGACCGGACAGGGGGAACGAGCAGTACTTC

v_call: TRBV5-1
d_call: .
j_call: TRBJ2-7
clone_size: few
cdr3_aa: CASSPGLSYEQYF
cdr3_nt: TGCGCCAGCAGCCCGGGTTTGTCCTACGAGCAGTACTTC

v_call: TRBV10-1
d_call: .
j_call: TRBJ2-1
clone_size: .
cdr3_aa: CASSSSAPDTFFGEQFF
cdr3_nt: TGCGCCAGCAGTTCCTCCGCACCGGATACTTTCTTTGGTGAGCAGTTCTTC

v_call: TRBV5-6
d_call: .
j_call: TRBJ2-3
clone_size: .
cdr3_aa: CASNLQGPDTQYF
cdr3_nt: TGTGCCAGCAACCTACAGGGTCCAGATACGCAGTATTTT

v_call: TRBV6-5
d_call: TRBD2
j_call: TRBJ2-2
clone_size: .
cdr3_aa: CASSDSGRGTGELFF
cdr3_nt: TGTGCCAGCAGCGATAGCGGGAGGGGCACCGGGGAGCTGTTTTTT

v_call: TRBV5-1
d_call: TRBD2
j_call: TRBJ2-1
clone_size: .
cdr3_aa: CASSLGRSSGKGGYNEQFF
cdr3_nt: TGCGCCAGCAGCTTGGGGAGGAGTAGCGGGAAAGGCGGCTACAATGAGCAGTTCTTC

v_call: TRBV6-6
d_call: .
j_call: TRBJ2-3
clone_size: .
cdr3_aa: CASSWTATDTQYF
cdr3_nt: TGTGCCAGCAGTTGGACTGCCACAGATACGCAGTATTTT

v_call: TRBV27
d_call: .
j_call: TRBJ2-5
clone_size: .
cdr3_aa: CASPRGETQYF
cdr3_nt: TGTGCCAGCCCGAGGGGAGAGACCCAGTACTTC

v_call: TRBV18
d_call: TRBD1
j_call: TRBJ1-1
clone_size: .
cdr3_aa: CASSPQAQGAAEAFF
cdr3_nt: TGTGCCAGCTCACCGCAGGCACAGGGGGCGGCTGAAGCTTTCTTT

v_call: TRBV27
d_call: TRBD2
j_call: TRBJ2-2
clone_size: .
cdr3_aa: CASSKRLAGDHGELFF
cdr3_nt: TGTGCCAGCAGTAAACGACTAGCGGGAGATCACGGGGAGCTGTTTTTT

v_call: TRBV7-6
d_call: .
j_call: TRBJ2-7
clone_size: .
cdr3_aa: CASSLGPGYEQYF
cdr3_nt: TGTGCCAGCAGCTTGGGACCAGGATACGAGCAGTACTTC

v_call: TRBV2
d_call: .
j_call: TRBJ2-2
clone_size: .
cdr3_aa: CASKYTGELFF
cdr3_nt: TGTGCCAGCAAGTACACCGGGGAGCTGTTTTTT

v_call: TRBV5-1
d_call: .
j_call: TRBJ2-1
clone_size: .
cdr3_aa: CASSPWEISYNEQFF
cdr3_nt: TGCGCCAGCTCTCCGTGGGAAATCTCCTACAATGAGCAGTTCTTC

v_call: TRBV9
d_call: TRBD2
j_call: TRBJ2-3
clone_size: .
cdr3_aa: CASNFRGGLTDTQYF
cdr3_nt: TGTGCCAGCAACTTCCGCGGGGGGCTCACAGATACGCAGTATTTT

v_call: TRBV11-3
d_call: .
j_call: TRBJ2-1
clone_size: .
cdr3_aa: CASSQGLSYNEQFF
cdr3_nt: TGTGCCAGCAGCCAAGGACTATCATACAATGAGCAGTTCTTC

v_call: TRBV5-1
d_call: TRBD1
j_call: TRBJ2-7
clone_size: once
cdr3_aa: CASSFNRDSPYEQYF
cdr3_nt: TGCGCCAGCAGCTTTAACCGGGACAGCCCCTACGAGCAGTACTTC

v_call: TRBV29-1
d_call: .
j_call: TRBJ2-3
clone_size: .
cdr3_aa: CSVNSPSVQRTQYF
cdr3_nt: TGCAGCGTCAACAGCCCTTCGGTTCAGCGGACGCAGTATTTT

v_call: TRBV7-9
d_call: .
j_call: TRBJ2-7
clone_size: .
cdr3_aa: CASSLVLRSSYEQYF
cdr3_nt: TGTGCCAGCAGCTTAGTGCTGAGGAGCTCCTACGAGCAGTACTTC

v_call: TRBV28
d_call: TRBD2
j_call: TRBJ2-7
clone_size: .
cdr3_aa: CASRVGGGSGSYEQYF
cdr3_nt: TGTGCCAGCAGGGTTGGGGGGGGTTCAGGGTCCTACGAGCAGTACTTC

v_call: TRBV6-5
d_call: .
j_call: TRBJ2-2
clone_size: .
cdr3_aa: CASSKDPRNTGELFF
cdr3_nt: TGTGCCAGCAGTAAGGACCCAAGGAACACCGGGGAGCTGTTTTTT

v_call: TRBV28
d_call: TRBD1
j_call: TRBJ2-7
clone_size: few
cdr3_aa: CATETGDRDYAEQYF
cdr3_nt: TGTGCCACCGAGACAGGGGACAGGGATTACGCGGAGCAGTACTTC

v_call: TRBV4-1
d_call: .
j_call: TRBJ2-4
clone_size: .
cdr3_aa: CASSRSKGEVGNIQYF
cdr3_nt: TGCGCCAGCAGCCGCTCCAAGGGGGAGGTGGGAAACATTCAGTACTTC

v_call: TRBV7-3
d_call: TRBD2
j_call: TRBJ2-3
clone_size: .
cdr3_aa: CASSPSPTSGRAPQYF
cdr3_nt: TGTGCCAGCAGCCCAAGCCCCACTAGCGGGAGGGCTCCGCAGTATTTT

v_call: TRBV6-1
d_call: .
j_call: TRBJ2-7
clone_size: .
cdr3_aa: CASRTVLDSYEQYF
cdr3_nt: TGTGCCAGCAGAACTGTGCTTGACTCCTACGAGCAGTACTTC

v_call: TRBV19
d_call: .
j_call: TRBJ2-7
clone_size: .
cdr3_aa: CASSMWGAYEQYF
cdr3_nt: TGTGCCAGTAGTATGTGGGGGGCCTACGAGCAGTACTTC

v_call: TRBV5-4
d_call: .
j_call: TRBJ2-5
clone_size: .
cdr3_aa: CASSLAVTEETQYF
cdr3_nt: TGTGCCAGCAGCTTGGCGGTTACGGAGGAGACCCAGTACTTC

v_call: TRBV27
d_call: .
j_call: TRBJ1-4
clone_size: .
cdr3_aa: CASSLTRATNEKLFF
cdr3_nt: TGTGCCAGCAGTTTGACGCGGGCAACTAATGAAAAACTGTTTTTT

v_call: TRBV4-1
d_call: .
j_call: TRBJ1-1
clone_size: .
cdr3_aa: CASSRPGPEAFF
cdr3_nt: TGCGCCAGCAGTCGTCCGGGGCCTGAAGCTTTCTTT

v_call: TRBV5-1
d_call: .
j_call: TRBJ2-1
clone_size: .
cdr3_aa: CASSKVGYNEQFF
cdr3_nt: TGCGCCAGCAGCAAGGTAGGCTACAATGAGCAGTTCTTC

v_call: TRBV5-4
d_call: .
j_call: TRBJ2-3
clone_size: .
cdr3_aa: CASSLWTGTDTQYF
cdr3_nt: TGTGCCAGCAGCTTATGGACAGGCACAGATACGCAGTATTTT

v_call: TRBV7-9
d_call: TRBD1
j_call: TRBJ1-4
clone_size: few
cdr3_aa: CASRPGTGNEKLFF
cdr3_nt: TGTGCCAGCAGGCCCGGGACAGGGAATGAAAAACTGTTTTTT

v_call: TRBV11-2
d_call: .
j_call: TRBJ2-2
clone_size: .
cdr3_aa: CASSLLFRVANTGELFF
cdr3_nt: TGTGCCAGCAGCTTACTCTTCAGGGTCGCGAACACCGGGGAGCTGTTTTTT

v_call: TRBV19
d_call: .
j_call: TRBJ2-2
clone_size: .
cdr3_aa: CASKRGGSMTNTGELFF
cdr3_nt: TGTGCCTCTAAAAGGGGGGGAAGCATGACGAACACCGGGGAGCTGTTTTTT

v_call: TRBV11-2
d_call: TRBD2
j_call: TRBJ2-7
clone_size: .
cdr3_aa: CASSPLAGGHYEQYF
cdr3_nt: TGTGCCAGCAGCCCACTAGCGGGAGGCCACTACGAGCAGTACTTC

v_call: TRBV5-1
d_call: .
j_call: TRBJ1-4
clone_size: .
cdr3_aa: CASSPGSVGREKLFF
cdr3_nt: TGCGCCAGCAGCCCGGGTTCCGTTGGCCGGGAAAAACTGTTTTTT

v_call: TRBV30
d_call: .
j_call: TRBJ2-2
clone_size: .
cdr3_aa: CAWGRDLNTGELFF
cdr3_nt: TGTGCCTGGGGTCGGGACTTGAACACCGGGGAGCTGTTTTTT

v_call: TRBV2
d_call: .
j_call: TRBJ1-5
clone_size: once
cdr3_aa: CASGLRANQPQHF
cdr3_nt: TGTGCCAGCGGCCTTCGGGCCAATCAGCCCCAGCATTTT

v_call: TRBV28
d_call: .
j_call: TRBJ2-5
clone_size: .
cdr3_aa: CASSFASRPETQYF
cdr3_nt: TGTGCCAGCAGTTTTGCTAGCCGACCTGAGACCCAGTACTTC

v_call: TRBV7-2
d_call: .
j_call: TRBJ2-7
clone_size: .
cdr3_aa: CASRANPSYEQYF
cdr3_nt: TGTGCCAGCCGGGCCAACCCTTCCTACGAGCAGTACTTC

v_call: TRBV28
d_call: .
j_call: TRBJ2-1
clone_size: .
cdr3_aa: CASESPTGAALANEQFF
cdr3_nt: TGTGCCAGCGAGTCTCCTACGGGAGCGGCCCTGGCGAATGAGCAGTTCTTC

v_call: TRBV7-2
d_call: TRBD2
j_call: TRBJ2-5
clone_size: once
cdr3_aa: CASSKRLAGGPSEETQYF
cdr3_nt: TGTGCCAGCAGCAAAAGACTAGCGGGAGGGCCCTCGGAAGAGACCCAGTACTTC

v_call: TRBV7-9
d_call: .
j_call: TRBJ2-2
clone_size: .
cdr3_aa: CASSLLAPSNTGELFF
cdr3_nt: TGTGCCAGCAGCTTGTTAGCCCCCTCGAACACCGGGGAGCTGTTTTTT

v_call: TRBV7-9
d_call: .
j_call: TRBJ2-7
clone_size: many
cdr3_aa: CASSFPQGEQYF
cdr3_nt: TGTGCCAGCAGCTTCCCGCAGGGCGAGCAGTACTTC

v_call: TRBV5-1
d_call: .
j_call: TRBJ2-1
clone_size: once
cdr3_aa: CASSSGGGNNEQFF
cdr3_nt: TGCGCCAGCAGCTCTGGCGGAGGAAACAATGAGCAGTTCTTC

v_call: TRBV4-1
d_call: TRBD2
j_call: TRBJ2-7
clone_size: .
cdr3_aa: CASSQDVLAGRYEQYF
cdr3_nt: TGCGCCAGCAGCCAAGATGTCCTAGCGGGAAGATACGAGCAGTACTTC

v_call: TRBV6-5
d_call: TRBD1
j_call: TRBJ1-2
clone_size: .
cdr3_aa: CASRRQGVGYGYTF
cdr3_nt: TGTGCCAGCAGGCGACAGGGGGTGGGATATGGCTACACCTTC